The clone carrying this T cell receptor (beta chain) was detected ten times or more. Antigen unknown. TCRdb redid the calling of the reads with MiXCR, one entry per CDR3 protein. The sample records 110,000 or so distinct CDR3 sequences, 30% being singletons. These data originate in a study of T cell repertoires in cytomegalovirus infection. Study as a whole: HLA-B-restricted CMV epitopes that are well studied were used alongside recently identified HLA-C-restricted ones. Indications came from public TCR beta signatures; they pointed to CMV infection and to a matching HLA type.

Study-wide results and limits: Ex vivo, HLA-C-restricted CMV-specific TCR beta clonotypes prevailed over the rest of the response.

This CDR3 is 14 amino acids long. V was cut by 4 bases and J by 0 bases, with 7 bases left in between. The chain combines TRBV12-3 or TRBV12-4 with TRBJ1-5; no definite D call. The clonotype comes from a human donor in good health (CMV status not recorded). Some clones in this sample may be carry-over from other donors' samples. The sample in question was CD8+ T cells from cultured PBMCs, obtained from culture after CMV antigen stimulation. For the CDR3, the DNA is TGTGCCAGCAGTTGGACGGATAGCAATCAGCCCCAGCATTTT. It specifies CASSWTDSNQPQHF.